Each of the 29 T cell receptor beta chains below was sequenced from the same sample in a study of read filtering for tumor transcriptome and immune sequencing. This library used about 400 ng RNA and molecular barcoded adaptors spanning alpha/delta and beta/gamma chains. TCRdb redid the calling of the reads with MiXCR, one entry per CDR3 protein. Of some 62,000 distinct CDR3 sequences detected, approximately 14% appear once; the ten largest clones hold around 45%. Sequencing was performed on a population of CD138-negative cells sorted from bone marrow. These receptor sequences come from a donor at least 40 years old with multiple myeloma.

This clonotype was found many times. The gene calls are TRBV12-3 or TRBV12-4 and TRBJ1-2; the match to TRBD1 covers 7 bases. The J segment lost 6 bases and the V segment lost 7 bases, leaving 11 bases of the junction unmatched. The CDR3 has 14 residues. Here the CDR3 reads CASTYLGGRNGYTF. In nucleotides, the CDR3 is TGTGCCAGCACCTACCTAGGGGGCAGAAATGGCTACACCTTC.

This clonotype occurred many times. This chain links TRBV27 with TRBJ1-1; D not resolved. Germline V CDR1 and CDR2: MNHEY, SMNVEV (reference sequence). V shed 3 bases and J shed 5 bases, with 10 bases lying between them. The CDR3 loop spans 13 amino acids. The CDR3 region is CASSFLLGTEAFF. The CDR3 region has the DNA TGTGCCAGCAGTTTTTTGTTGGGAACTGAAGCTTTCTTT.

This clonotype was counted ten times or more. One end of the junction fails to match germline, which may point to a read error. V usage is TRBV7-7 and J usage is TRBJ2-1; D call uncertain. The germline V gene encodes CDR1 SSHAT and CDR2 FNYEAQ (reference sequence). This CDR3 has 13 residues. For the CDR3, the DNA is TGTGCTAGCAGTTTGTATGGCTACAATGAGCAGTTCTTC. Translated, it gives CASSLYGYNEQFF.

This clonotype showed up many times. The chain links TRBV15 to TRBJ2-7, with 8 bases fitting TRBD1. Germline V CDR1 and CDR2: LNHNV, YYDKDF (reference sequence). J was trimmed by 2 bases and V by 3 bases; bases with no gene match: 9. This CDR3 region has 16 residues. The CDR3 is CATSSPGTGGTYEQYF. Written as DNA, the CDR3 is TGTGCCACCAGCAGCCCTGGGACAGGTGGGACCTACGAGCAGTACTTC.

This clonotype came up many times. This sequence joins TRBV6-6 and TRBJ1-2; the D gene is possibly TRBD1 (5 bases). The germline V and J ends were trimmed by 1 base and 4 bases, with 10 bases remaining between them. CDR3 length equals 14 residues. Germline V gives CDR1 MNHNY, CDR2 SVGAGI (reference sequence). CDR3 DNA sequence: TGTGCCAGCAGTTACTTGGCAGGGAGCTATGGCTACACCTTC. Its translation is CASSYLAGSYGYTF.

This clonotype was seen ten or more times. V gene TRBV6-6 combines with J gene TRBJ2-7, with 8 bases lining up with TRBD1. Germline V gives CDR1 MNHNY, CDR2 SVGAGI (reference sequence). This CDR3 spans 14 amino acids. After removal of 5 bases from V and 6 bases from J, the junction contained 9 bases not matched to a gene. CDR3 sequence (DNA): TGTGCCAGCAGTGGACAGGGAGAGATGATCGAGCAGTACTTC. Protein product: CASSGQGEMIEQYF.

This clonotype was seen repeatedly, ten times or more. V gene TRBV27 combines with J gene TRBJ2-1; 10 bases line up with TRBD2. The germline CDR1 and CDR2 sequences are MNHEY and SMNVEV (reference sequence). After removal of 7 bases from V and 5 bases from J, the junction contained 11 bases not matched to a gene. The CDR3 totals 16 residues. In DNA form, the CDR3 reads TGTGCCAGCACGGTGAGCGGGAGGGCCGGGAACAATGAGCAGTTCTTC. Amino acids: CASTVSGRAGNNEQFF.

As concerns this clonotype: A much bigger clone sits one base away, suggesting this may be a read error. This sequence joins TRBV3-1 and TRBJ2-1; a possible D gene is TRBD2 (7 bases). The germline gives CDR1 LGHDT, CDR2 YNNKEL (reference sequence). This CDR3 comprises 13 residues. The V and J ends lost 4 bases and 12 bases respectively, with 16 bases between them. The CDR3 here is CASSPQGGAWQFF. The CDR3 DNA is TGTGCCAGCAGCCCTCAAGGGGGGGCATGGCAGTTCTTC.

Many counts were recorded for this clonotype. This CDR3 reads CSAQDNSYEQYF. DNA for the CDR3: TGCAGTGCTCAGGACAACTCCTACGAGCAGTACTTC. The chain has TRBV20-1 and TRBJ2-7; D is perhaps TRBD1 (5 bases). V gave up 5 bases and J gave up 0 bases, with 8 bases separating them. The CDR3 consists of 12 residues. CDR1 is DFQATT, CDR2 SNEGSKA, per germline (reference sequence).

As concerns this clonotype: A much larger clonotype is one base distant, so this may be a read error. This chain connects TRBV28 to TRBJ2-5; no definite D call. The germline V gene has CDR1 MDHEN and CDR2 SYDVKM. CDR3 size: 14 residues. V was cut by 2 bases and J by 5 bases, with 12 bases left in between. The CDR3 DNA sequence: TGTGCCAGCAGTTTAGCTGGCCGGTTCGAGACCCAGTACTTC. Translated, it gives CASSLAGRFETQYF.

Worth noting for this clonotype: A much larger clone sits a single nucleotide away, making a read error possible. The chain links TRBV5-4 to TRBJ2-7; 10 bases fit TRBD1. With V trimmed by 4 bases and J by 6 bases, 10 bases remained unmatched. Germline V gene sequence: CDR1 SGHNT, CDR2 YYREEE (reference sequence). This CDR3 comprises 15 residues. CDR3: CASSGFRDRGREQYF. CDR3 nucleotide sequence: TGTGCCAGCAGCGGTTTCCGGGACAGGGGCCGCGAGCAGTACTTC. The full variable domain, with the rest looked up from reference TRBV5-4 and TRBJ2-7, is ETGVTQSPTHLIKTRGQQVTLRCSSQSGHNTVSWYQQALGQGPQFIFQYYREEENGRGNFPPRFSGLQFPNYSSELNVNALELDDSALYLCASSGFRDRGREQYFGPGTRLTVT.

This clonotype came up many times. The genes are TRBV6-6 and TRBJ2-3; no definite D call. Trimming shortened V by 10 bases and J by 1 base, and 18 bases separated the two germline ends. The germline gives CDR1 MNHNY, CDR2 SVGAGI (reference sequence). This CDR3 comprises 15 residues. The CDR3 DNA reads as TGTGCCACCTCGGTAGGGCTGACTGGCACAGATACGCAGTATTTT. It yields the protein CATSVGLTGTDTQYF.

Of note for this clonotype: This may come from a read error, since a much larger clone is one base off. J is TRBJ2-2 and V is TRBV2; D is ambiguous. The CDR3 extends over 14 amino acids. From germline, CDR1 is SNHLY and CDR2 FYNNEI. V was clipped by 1 base and J by 2 bases, with 5 bases between them. The CDR3 DNA is TGTGCCAGCAGTGAAGAGGGAAACACCGGGGAGCTGTTTTTT. It codes for CASSEEGNTGELFF.

Ten or more counts support this clonotype. The V and J genes are TRBV7-9 and TRBJ2-1, with 9 bases identical to TRBD1. The CDR3 has 19 residues. Germline V CDR1 and CDR2: SEHNR, FQNEAQ (reference sequence). V dropped 5 bases and J dropped 1; count of bases not matched to a gene: 15. DNA for the CDR3: TGTGCCAGCAGCCCCGTGGGGACGACAGGGGGTGGGTCCTACAATGAGCAGTTCTTC. Amino acids: CASSPVGTTGGGSYNEQFF.

This clonotype was observed once. This could be a read error, since a much larger clone is one nucleotide away. As the CDR3 is not closed by the conserved phenylalanine or tryptophan, this likely results from a read error. The chain has TRBV6-1 and TRBJ1-3, with a tentative D call TRBD1 (6 bases). This CDR3 region has 15 residues. Germline V CDR1 and CDR2: MNHNS, SASEGT. V was clipped by 6 bases and J by 4 bases, with 16 bases between them. CDR3 in amino acids: CASSENRDAGNTIYS. CDR3 nucleotides: TGTGCCAGCAGCGAAAACAGGGATGCAGGAAACACCATATATTCT.

There are many counts of this clonotype. The chain couples TRBV9 to TRBJ2-2, with 10 bases identical to TRBD1. The ends lost 4 bases at V and 1 base at J; junction bases unmatched: 10. The CDR3 runs to 18 residues. CDR1 SGDLS and CDR2 YYNGEE come from the germline V gene. The DNA of the CDR3 is TGTGCCAGCAGCCACCCGGGGGGGACAGGGGTGAACACCGGGGAGCTGTTTTTT. Protein: CASSHPGGTGVNTGELFF.

In this sample, this clonotype turned up many times. The genes are TRBV20-1 and TRBJ2-1, with TRBD2 identical over 9 bases. The CDR3 is 14 residues long. V lost 2 bases to trimming and J lost 3 bases; unmatched junction nucleotides: 2. Germline V CDR1 and CDR2: DFQATT, SNEGSKA (reference sequence). For the CDR3, the DNA is TGCAGTGCTAGATCTAGCGGGGTCTACAATGAGCAGTTCTTC. It encodes CSARSSGVYNEQFF.

Details on this clonotype: An end of the junction does not agree with germline; a read error may underlie this. V is TRBV3-1 and J is TRBJ2-2, with 7 nucleotides matching TRBD2. Germline V CDR1 and CDR2: LGHDT, YNNKEL (reference sequence). The CDR3 contains 13 residues. CDR3 protein: CASAGEGPGGLFF. The DNA for the CDR3 is TGTGCCAGCGCCGGGGAGGGGCCCGGGGGGCTGTTTTTT. Drawing the rest from reference TRBV3-1 and TRBJ2-2, the complete variable domain is DTAVSQTPKYLVTQMGNDKSIKCEQNLGHDTMYWYKQDSKKFLKIMFSYNNKELIINETVPNRFSPKSPDKAHLNLHINSLELGDSAVYFCASAGEGPGGLFFGEGSRLTVL.

Many counts were recorded for this clonotype. The chain recombines TRBV28 with TRBJ2-5; D not certain. Germline CDR1 reads MDHEN; CDR2 reads SYDVKM. Trimming shortened V by 6 bases and J by 7 bases, and 15 bases separated the two germline ends. The CDR3 is made up of 13 amino acids. CDR3 in DNA: TGTGCCAGCAGACAACCCTCAGATAGGACCCAGTACTTC. Protein product: CASRQPSDRTQYF.

This clonotype was observed a few times. The chain uses TRBV3-1 and TRBJ1-2; D is undetermined. CDR1 and CDR2 from the germline V gene are LGHDT and YNNKEL (reference sequence). V was cut by 1 base and J by 0 bases, with 9 bases left in between. The CDR3 is 15 amino acids. The DNA of the CDR3 is TGTGCCAGCAGCCAAGGGTTACCGCCTAACTATGGCTACACCTTC. This gives the protein CASSQGLPPNYGYTF.

This clonotype was seen ten or more times. The V call is TRBV29-1, the J call TRBJ1-2, with 7 bases identical to TRBD1. CDR3 length equals 12 residues. Trimming cost V 3 bases and J 6 bases; bases outside gene matches: 4. Germline V gene data show CDR1 as SQVTM and CDR2 as ANQGSEA. CDR3 nucleotide sequence: TGCAGCGTTGAGAGAGGGGGCCATGGCTACACCTTC. It codes for CSVERGGHGYTF. The entire variable domain, with the rest obtained from reference TRBV29-1 and TRBJ1-2, is as follows: SAVISQKPSRDICQRGTSLTIQCQVDSQVTMMFWYRQQPGQSLTLIATANQGSEATYESGFVIDKFPISRPNLTFSTLTVSNMSPEDSSIYLCSVERGGHGYTFGSGTRLTVV.

Details on this clonotype: A read error is possible here, since a much larger clone lies one base away. This chain joins TRBV25-1 and TRBJ2-5; the match to TRBD2 covers 10 bases. The CDR3 runs to 17 residues. The V gene's germline CDR1 is MGHDK and CDR2 SYGVNS. The J segment lost 4 bases and the V segment lost 4 bases, leaving 12 bases of the junction unmatched. CDR3 nucleotides: TGTGCCAGCAGTGGGGAGCGGGAGGGCCTGATCGGAGAGACCCAGTACTTC. Amino acid sequence: CASSGEREGLIGETQYF.

This clonotype has just a few counts. The chain is built from TRBV6-1 and TRBJ2-1, with D perhaps TRBD1 (6 bases). Germline CDR1 is MNHNS and CDR2 is SASEGT. Trimming shortened V by 3 bases and J by 8 bases, and 14 bases separated the two germline ends. The CDR3 consists of 14 residues. The CDR3 spells CASSEPQGWDEQFF. The DNA of the CDR3 is TGTGCCAGCAGTGAGCCACAGGGATGGGATGAGCAGTTCTTC.

Regarding this clonotype: Only one base separates this from a far larger clonotype, so it likely reflects a read error. The chain has TRBV11-2 and TRBJ2-1, with D tentatively TRBD2 (5 bases). Trimming shortened V by 0 bases and J by 8 bases, and 14 bases separated the two germline ends. This CDR3 spans 15 amino acids. The germline gives CDR1 SGHAT, CDR2 FQNNGV. The CDR3 nucleotides read TGTGCCAGCAGCTTAGATCGAAGTAGCGCCTATGAGCAGTTCTTC. Translated, it gives CASSLDRSSAYEQFF. Drawing the rest from reference TRBV11-2 and TRBJ2-1, the complete variable domain is EAGVAQSPRYKIIEKRQSVAFWCNPISGHATLYWYQQILGQGPKLLIQFQNNGVVDDSQLPKDRFSAERLKGVDSTLKIQPAKLEDSAVYLCASSLDRSSAYEQFFGPGTRLTVL.

Many counts were recorded for this clonotype. This sequence joins TRBV14 and TRBJ1-1; 7 bases align to TRBD1. The germline V gene has CDR1 SGHDN and CDR2 FVKESK. This CDR3 is 16 amino acids long. V lost 3 bases to trimming and J lost 4 bases; unmatched junction nucleotides: 11. The CDR3 nucleotides are TGTGCCAGCAGCCATGTACAGGGGAAGGGACCCACTGAAGCTTTCTTT. This sequence encodes CASSHVQGKGPTEAFF.

This clonotype came up many times. The V gene is TRBV6-5, the J gene TRBJ2-1, with a weak D call TRBD1 (6 bases). Trimming pared 2 bases from V and 3 bases from J, leaving 11 bases between. Germline assignment: CDR1 MNHEY and CDR2 SVGAGI. The CDR3 runs to 15 residues. The CDR3 DNA is TGTGCCAGCAGTTACGGCAGGGACAACTACAATGAGCAGTTCTTC. Translating gives CASSYGRDNYNEQFF.

This clonotype was observed many times. This chain joins TRBV29-1 and TRBJ2-3, with 10 positions matching TRBD2. Trimming cost V 2 bases and J 6 bases; bases outside gene matches: 5. Looked up from germline, CDR1 is SQVTM and CDR2 is ANQGSEA. The CDR3 consists of 14 residues. The CDR3 DNA is TGCAGCGTTGAACAGCGGGAGGGTCAGGATACGCAGTATTTT. Protein: CSVEQREGQDTQYF.

This clonotype was seen repeatedly, ten times or more. This sequence joins TRBV29-1 and TRBJ2-1; a weak D match, TRBD2 (6 bases). V was shortened by 7 bases and J by 0 bases, with 13 bases between the two germline ends. Germline-derived CDR1 and CDR2 are SQVTM and ANQGSEA. The CDR3 totals 14 residues. The CDR3 bases are TGCAGCGGGGGACTCCAGAGCTCCTACAATGAGCAGTTCTTC. Protein product: CSGGLQSSYNEQFF.

In its sample, this clonotype was seen many times. The chain combines TRBV29-1 with TRBJ2-1, with 8 bases lining up with TRBD2. Trimming at V came to 7 bases and at J to 12 bases, leaving 14 bases not matched to a gene. The germline CDR1 and CDR2 sequences are SQVTM and ANQGSEA. The length of the CDR3 is 13 residues. The CDR3 coding sequence is TGCAGCGCTTATGAAGGGACTAGTATTTGGCAGTTCTTC. Translated: CSAYEGTSIWQFF.